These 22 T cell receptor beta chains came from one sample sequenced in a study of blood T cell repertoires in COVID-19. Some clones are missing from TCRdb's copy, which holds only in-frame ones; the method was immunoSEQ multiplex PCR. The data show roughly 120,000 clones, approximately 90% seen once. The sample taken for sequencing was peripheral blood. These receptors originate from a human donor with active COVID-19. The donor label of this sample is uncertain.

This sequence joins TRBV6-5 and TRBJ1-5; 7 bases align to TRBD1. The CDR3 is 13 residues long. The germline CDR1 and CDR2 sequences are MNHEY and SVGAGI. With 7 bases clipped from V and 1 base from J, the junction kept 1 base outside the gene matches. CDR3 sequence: CASMDRSNQPQHF. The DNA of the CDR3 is TGTGCCAGCATGGACAGGAGCAATCAGCCCCAGCATTTT.

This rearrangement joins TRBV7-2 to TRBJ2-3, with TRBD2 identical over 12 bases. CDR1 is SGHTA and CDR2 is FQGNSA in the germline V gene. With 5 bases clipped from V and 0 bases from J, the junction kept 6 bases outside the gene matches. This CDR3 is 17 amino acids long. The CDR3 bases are TGTGCCAGCAGCAAATCGGGACTAGCGGGCAGCACAGATACGCAGTATTTT. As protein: CASSKSGLAGSTDTQYF.

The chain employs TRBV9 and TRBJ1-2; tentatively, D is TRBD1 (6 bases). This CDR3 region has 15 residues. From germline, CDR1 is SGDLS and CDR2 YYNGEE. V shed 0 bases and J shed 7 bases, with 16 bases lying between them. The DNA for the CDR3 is TGTGCCAGCAGCGTAGAGGTAGGGGGTCTCGGTGGCTACACCTTC. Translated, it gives CASSVEVGGLGGYTF. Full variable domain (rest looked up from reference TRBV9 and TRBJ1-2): DSGVTQTPKHLITATGQRVTLRCSPRSGDLSVYWYQQSLDQGLQFLIQYYNGEERAKGNILERFSAQQFPDLHSELNLSSLELGDSALYFCASSVEVGGLGGYTFGSGTRLTVV.

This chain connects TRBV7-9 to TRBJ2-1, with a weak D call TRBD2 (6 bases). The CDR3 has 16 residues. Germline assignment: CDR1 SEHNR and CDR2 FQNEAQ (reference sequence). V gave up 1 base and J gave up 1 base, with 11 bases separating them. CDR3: CASSLGYSGSYNEQFF. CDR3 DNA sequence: TGTGCCAGCAGCTTAGGTTATAGCGGATCCTACAATGAGCAGTTCTTC.

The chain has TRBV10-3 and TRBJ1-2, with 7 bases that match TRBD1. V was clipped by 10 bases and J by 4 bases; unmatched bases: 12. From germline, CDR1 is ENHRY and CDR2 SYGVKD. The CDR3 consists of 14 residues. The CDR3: CATRDSAASYGYTF. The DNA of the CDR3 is TGTGCCACCCGGGACAGTGCGGCCTCCTATGGCTACACCTTC.

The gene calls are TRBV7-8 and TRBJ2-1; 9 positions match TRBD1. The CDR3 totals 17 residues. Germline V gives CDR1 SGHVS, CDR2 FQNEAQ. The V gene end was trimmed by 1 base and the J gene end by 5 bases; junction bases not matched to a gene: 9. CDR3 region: CASSLVQGTGFHNEQFF. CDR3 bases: TGTGCCAGCAGCTTAGTCCAAGGGACAGGGTTCCACAATGAGCAGTTCTTC.

The CDR3 reads CASSLSGGGFTGELFF. CDR3 in DNA: TGTGCCAGCAGTTTATCTGGGGGGGGGTTCACCGGGGAGCTGTTTTTT. The chain employs TRBV27 and TRBJ2-2; 7 bases align to TRBD2. Germline CDR1 is MNHEY and CDR2 is SMNVEV (reference sequence). CDR3 length: 16 amino acids. The J segment lost 4 bases and the V segment lost 0 bases, leaving 5 bases of the junction unmatched.

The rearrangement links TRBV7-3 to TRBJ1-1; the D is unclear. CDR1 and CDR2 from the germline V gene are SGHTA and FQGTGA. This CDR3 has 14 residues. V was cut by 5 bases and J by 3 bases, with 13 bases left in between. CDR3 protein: CASSLTGFDTEAFF. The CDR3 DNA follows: TGTGCCAGCAGCCTGACGGGGTTTGACACTGAAGCTTTCTTT.

CDR3 region: CASSPLPRTGTSGGVSYEQYF. CDR3 sequence (DNA): TGTGCCAGCAGCCCATTACCCCGGACAGGGACTAGCGGGGGGGTCTCCTACGAGCAGTACTTC. This chain links TRBV7-6 with TRBJ2-7, with 16 nucleotides matching TRBD2. The CDR3 is made up of 21 amino acids. The germline gives CDR1 SGHVS, CDR2 FNYEAQ. Unmatched junction bases numbered 16, after V lost 5 bases and J lost 0 bases.

The CDR3 DNA reads as TGCAGCGCCCTAAATCGGGGGGGTTCGAACACCGGGGAGCTGTTTTTT. This translates into CSALNRGGSNTGELFF. The V and J genes are TRBV29-1 and TRBJ2-2, with 8 positions matching TRBD2. Unmatched junction bases numbered 10, after V lost 7 bases and J lost 0 bases. This CDR3 has 16 residues. Germline values: CDR1 SQVTM, CDR2 ANQGSEA.

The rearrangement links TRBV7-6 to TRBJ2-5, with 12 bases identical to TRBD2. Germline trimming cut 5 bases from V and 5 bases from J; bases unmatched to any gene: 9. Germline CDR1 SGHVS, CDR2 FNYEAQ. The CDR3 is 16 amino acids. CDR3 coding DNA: TGTGCCAGCAGCCTAGGGTCTAGCGGGGGGGGCGAGACCCAGTACTTC. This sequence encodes CASSLGSSGGGETQYF.

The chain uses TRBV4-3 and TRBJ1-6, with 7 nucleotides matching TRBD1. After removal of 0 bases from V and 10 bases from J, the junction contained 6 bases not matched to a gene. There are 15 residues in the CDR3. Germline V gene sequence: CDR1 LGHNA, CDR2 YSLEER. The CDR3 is CASSQDRGGRSPLHF. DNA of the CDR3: TGCGCCAGCAGCCAAGATAGAGGGGGCAGGTCACCCCTCCACTTT.

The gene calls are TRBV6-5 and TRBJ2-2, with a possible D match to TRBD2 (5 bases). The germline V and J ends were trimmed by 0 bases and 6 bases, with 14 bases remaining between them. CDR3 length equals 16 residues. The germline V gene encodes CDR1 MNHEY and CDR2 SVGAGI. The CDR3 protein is CASSYSGASLAGELFF. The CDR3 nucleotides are TGTGCCAGCAGTTACTCGGGTGCTAGCCTCGCCGGGGAGCTGTTTTTT.

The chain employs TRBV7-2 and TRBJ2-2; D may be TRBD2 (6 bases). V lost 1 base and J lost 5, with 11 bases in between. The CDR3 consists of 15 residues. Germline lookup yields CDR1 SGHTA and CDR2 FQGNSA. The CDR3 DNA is TGTGCCAGCAGCTTAGGGGGGGTGAGAACCGGGGAGCTGTTTTTT. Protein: CASSLGGVRTGELFF.

The CDR3 is CATSRDGSGGANYEQYF. In nucleotides, the CDR3 is TGTGCCACCAGCAGAGATGGGAGCGGGGGGGCCAACTACGAGCAGTACTTC. The chain has TRBV15 and TRBJ2-7; TRBD2 matches 10 bases. Germline values: CDR1 LNHNV, CDR2 YYDKDF (reference sequence). Trimming cost V 0 bases and J 3 bases; bases outside gene matches: 8. The CDR3 has 17 residues.

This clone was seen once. CDR3 protein: CASSIVGGSHNEQFF. The DNA of the CDR3 is TGTGCCAGTAGTATCGTCGGAGGGAGCCACAATGAGCAGTTCTTC. The chain uses TRBV19 and TRBJ2-1, with a weak D call TRBD2 (6 bases). This CDR3 has 15 amino acids. The V gene lost 3 bases and the J gene lost 5 bases, with 14 bases spanning the gap. In germline, CDR1 is LNHDA, CDR2 SQIVND (reference sequence).

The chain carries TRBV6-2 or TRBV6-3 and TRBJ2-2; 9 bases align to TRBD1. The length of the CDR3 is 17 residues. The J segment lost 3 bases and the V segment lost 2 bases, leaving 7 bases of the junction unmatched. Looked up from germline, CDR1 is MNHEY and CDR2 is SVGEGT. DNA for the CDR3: TGTGCCAGCAGTTACCTACAGGGGGCTGGATACACCGGGGAGCTGTTTTTT. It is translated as CASSYLQGAGYTGELFF.

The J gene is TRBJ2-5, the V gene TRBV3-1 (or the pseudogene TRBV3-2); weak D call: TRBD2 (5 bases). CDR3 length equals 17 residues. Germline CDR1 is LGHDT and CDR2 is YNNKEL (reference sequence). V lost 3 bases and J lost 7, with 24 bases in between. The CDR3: CASSQRVRLADWGTQYF. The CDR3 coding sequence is TGTGCCAGCAGCCAGCGGGTCAGGCTAGCCGACTGGGGGACCCAGTACTTC.

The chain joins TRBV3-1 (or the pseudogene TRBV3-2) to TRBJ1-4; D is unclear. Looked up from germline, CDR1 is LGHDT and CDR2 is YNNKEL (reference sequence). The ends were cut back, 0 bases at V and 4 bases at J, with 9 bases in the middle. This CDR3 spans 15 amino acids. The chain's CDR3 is CASSQDRGYNEKLFF. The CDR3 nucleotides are TGTGCCAGCAGCCAAGATAGAGGGTATAATGAAAAACTGTTTTTT.

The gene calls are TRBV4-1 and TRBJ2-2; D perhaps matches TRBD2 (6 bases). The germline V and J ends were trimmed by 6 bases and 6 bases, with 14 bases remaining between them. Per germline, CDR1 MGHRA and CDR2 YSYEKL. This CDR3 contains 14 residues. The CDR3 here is CASSYKEGSGELFF. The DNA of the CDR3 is TGCGCCAGCAGTTACAAGGAGGGGTCCGGGGAGCTGTTTTTT.

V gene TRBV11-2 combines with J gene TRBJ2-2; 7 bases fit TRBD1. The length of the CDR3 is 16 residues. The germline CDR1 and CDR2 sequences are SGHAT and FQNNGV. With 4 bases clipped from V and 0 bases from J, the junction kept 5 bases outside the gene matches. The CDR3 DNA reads TGTGCCAGCAGCTACCAGGGACAGTCGAACACCGGGGAGCTGTTTTTT. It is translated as CASSYQGQSNTGELFF. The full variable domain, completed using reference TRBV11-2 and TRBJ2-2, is EAGVAQSPRYKIIEKRQSVAFWCNPISGHATLYWYQQILGQGPKLLIQFQNNGVVDDSQLPKDRFSAERLKGVDSTLKIQPAKLEDSAVYLCASSYQGQSNTGELFFGEGSRLTVL.

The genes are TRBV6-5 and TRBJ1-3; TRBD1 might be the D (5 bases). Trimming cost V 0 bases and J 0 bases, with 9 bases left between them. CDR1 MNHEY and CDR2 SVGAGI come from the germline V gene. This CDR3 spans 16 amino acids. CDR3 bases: TGTGCCAGCAGTTACTCGAGACAGCACTCTGGAAACACCATATATTTT. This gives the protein CASSYSRQHSGNTIYF.